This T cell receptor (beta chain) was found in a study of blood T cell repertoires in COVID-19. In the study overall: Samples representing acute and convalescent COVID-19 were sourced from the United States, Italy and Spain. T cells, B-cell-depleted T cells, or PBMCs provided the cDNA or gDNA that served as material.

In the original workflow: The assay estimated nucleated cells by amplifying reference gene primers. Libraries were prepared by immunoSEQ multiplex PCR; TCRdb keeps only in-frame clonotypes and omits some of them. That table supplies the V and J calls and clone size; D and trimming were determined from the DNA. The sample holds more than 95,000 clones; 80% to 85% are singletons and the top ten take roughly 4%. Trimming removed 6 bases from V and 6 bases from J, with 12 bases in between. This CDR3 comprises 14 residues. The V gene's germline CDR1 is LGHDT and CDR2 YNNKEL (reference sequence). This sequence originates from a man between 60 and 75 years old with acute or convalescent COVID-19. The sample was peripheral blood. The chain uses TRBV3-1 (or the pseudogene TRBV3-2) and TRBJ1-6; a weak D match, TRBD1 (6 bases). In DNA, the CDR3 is TGTGCCAGCAGTCTTCAGGGGACTAATTCACCCCTCCACTTT. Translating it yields CASSLQGTNSPLHF.